Detailed here is one T cell receptor beta chain. The CDR3 is 16 residues long. V lost 4 bases and J lost 4; bases outside the gene matches: 6. Germline CDR1 is SGHTA and CDR2 is FQGNSA. These data come from a study of control samples from healthy donors and cancer patients. Produced via immunoSEQ multiplex PCR; TCRdb's table is partial and in-frame only. The sample lists roughly 100,000 clones; around 89% were seen once. The sample consisted of blood. The J gene is TRBJ2-1, the V gene TRBV7-2, with TRBD2 matching 11 bases. The receptor was isolated from a man aged 25-40 years in good health. The CDR3 here is CASSYSGTSGYNEQFF. The CDR3 DNA follows: TGTGCCAGCAGCTATTCCGGGACTAGCGGATACAATGAGCAGTTCTTC.